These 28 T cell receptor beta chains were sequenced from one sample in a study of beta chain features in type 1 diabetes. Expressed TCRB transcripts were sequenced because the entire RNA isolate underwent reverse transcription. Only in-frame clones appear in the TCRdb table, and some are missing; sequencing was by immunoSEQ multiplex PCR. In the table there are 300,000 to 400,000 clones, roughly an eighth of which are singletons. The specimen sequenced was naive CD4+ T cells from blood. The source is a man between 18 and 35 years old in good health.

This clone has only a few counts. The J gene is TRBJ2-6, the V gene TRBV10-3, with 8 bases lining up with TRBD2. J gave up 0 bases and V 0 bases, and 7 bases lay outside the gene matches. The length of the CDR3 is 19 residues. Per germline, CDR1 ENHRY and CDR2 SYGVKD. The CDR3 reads CAISESNSGALSGANVLTF. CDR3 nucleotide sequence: TGTGCCATCAGTGAGTCGAATAGCGGGGCACTCTCTGGGGCCAACGTCCTGACTTTC.

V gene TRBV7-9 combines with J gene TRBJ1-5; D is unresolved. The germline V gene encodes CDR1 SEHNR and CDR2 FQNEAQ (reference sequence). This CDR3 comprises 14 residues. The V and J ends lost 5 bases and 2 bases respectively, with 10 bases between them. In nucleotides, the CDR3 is TGTGCCAGCAGCCGAGTGGGAGGCAATCAGCCCCAGCATTTT. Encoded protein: CASSRVGGNQPQHF. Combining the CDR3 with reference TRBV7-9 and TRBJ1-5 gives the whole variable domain DTGVSQNPRHKITKRGQNVTFRCDPISEHNRLYWYRQTLGQGPEFLTYFQNEAQLEKSRLLSDRFSAERPKGSFSTLEIQRTEQGDSAMYLCASSRVGGNQPQHFGDGTRLSIL.

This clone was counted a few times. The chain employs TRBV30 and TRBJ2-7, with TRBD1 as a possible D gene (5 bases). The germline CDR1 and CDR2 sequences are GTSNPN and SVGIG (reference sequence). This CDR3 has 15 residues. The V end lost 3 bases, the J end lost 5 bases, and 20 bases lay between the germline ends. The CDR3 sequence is CAWRPAPRQSHEQYF. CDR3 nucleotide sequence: TGTGCCTGGAGACCAGCCCCTAGACAGTCCCACGAGCAGTACTTC.

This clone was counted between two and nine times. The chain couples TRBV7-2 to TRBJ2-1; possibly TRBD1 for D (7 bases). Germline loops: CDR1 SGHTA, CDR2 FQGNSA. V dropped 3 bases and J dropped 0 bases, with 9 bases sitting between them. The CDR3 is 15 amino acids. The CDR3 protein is CASSLRDSSYNEQFF. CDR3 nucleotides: TGTGCCAGCAGCTTGCGGGACAGCTCCTACAATGAGCAGTTCTTC.

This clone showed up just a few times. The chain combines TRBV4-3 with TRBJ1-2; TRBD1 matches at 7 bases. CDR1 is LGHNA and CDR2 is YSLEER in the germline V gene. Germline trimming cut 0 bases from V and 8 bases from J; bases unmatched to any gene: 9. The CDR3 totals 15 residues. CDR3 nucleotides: TGCGCCAGCAGCCAAGAGAACAGGGGCTCTGGCGGCTACACCTTC. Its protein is CASSQENRGSGGYTF.

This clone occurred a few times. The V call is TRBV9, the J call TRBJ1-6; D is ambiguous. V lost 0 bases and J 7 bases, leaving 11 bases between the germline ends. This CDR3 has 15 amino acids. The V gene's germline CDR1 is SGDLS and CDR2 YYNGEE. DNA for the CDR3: TGTGCCAGCAGCGTAGAAGGCAGAGGGAATTCACCCCTCCACTTT. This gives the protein CASSVEGRGNSPLHF.

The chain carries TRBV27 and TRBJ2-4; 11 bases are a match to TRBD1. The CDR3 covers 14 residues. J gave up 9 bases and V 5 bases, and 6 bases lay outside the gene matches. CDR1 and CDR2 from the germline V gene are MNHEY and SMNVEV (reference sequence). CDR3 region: CASSPRDRGVIQYF. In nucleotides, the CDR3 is TGTGCCAGCAGTCCACGGGACAGGGGGGTCATTCAGTACTTC.

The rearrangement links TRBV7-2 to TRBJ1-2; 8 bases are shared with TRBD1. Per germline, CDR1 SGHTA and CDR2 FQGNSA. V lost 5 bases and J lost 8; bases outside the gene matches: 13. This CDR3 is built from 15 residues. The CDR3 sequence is CASSPIRQGASGYTF. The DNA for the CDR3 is TGTGCCAGCAGCCCTATAAGGCAGGGGGCAAGCGGCTACACCTTC.

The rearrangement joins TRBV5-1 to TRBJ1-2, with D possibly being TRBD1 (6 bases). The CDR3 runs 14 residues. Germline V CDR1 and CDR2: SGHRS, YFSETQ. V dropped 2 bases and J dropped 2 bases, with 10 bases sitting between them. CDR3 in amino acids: CASSFAGENYGYTF. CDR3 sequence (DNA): TGCGCCAGCAGCTTCGCAGGGGAAAACTATGGCTACACCTTC. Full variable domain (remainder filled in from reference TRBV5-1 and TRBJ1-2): KAGVTQTPRYLIKTRGQQVTLSCSPISGHRSVSWYQQTPGQGLQFLFEYFSETQRNKGNFPGRFSGRQFSNSRSEMNVSTLELGDSALYLCASSFAGENYGYTFGSGTRLTVV.

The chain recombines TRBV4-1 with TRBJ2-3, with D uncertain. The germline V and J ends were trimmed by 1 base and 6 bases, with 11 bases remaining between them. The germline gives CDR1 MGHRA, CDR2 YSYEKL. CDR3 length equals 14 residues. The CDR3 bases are TGCGCCAGCAGCCAAGGAGGCCAGTGGGATACGCAGTATTTT. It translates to CASSQGGQWDTQYF.

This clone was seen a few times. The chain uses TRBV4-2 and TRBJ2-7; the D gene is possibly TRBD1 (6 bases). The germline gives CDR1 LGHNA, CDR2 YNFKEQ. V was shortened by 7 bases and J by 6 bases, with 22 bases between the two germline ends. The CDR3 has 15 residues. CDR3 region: CASTNEGGGEREQYF. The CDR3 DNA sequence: TGTGCCAGCACCAACGAAGGGGGTGGGGAGCGCGAGCAGTACTTC.

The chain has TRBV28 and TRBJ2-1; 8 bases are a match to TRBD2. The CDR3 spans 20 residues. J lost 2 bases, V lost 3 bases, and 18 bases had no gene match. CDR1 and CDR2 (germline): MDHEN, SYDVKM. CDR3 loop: CASSFPRRRQAGETYNEQFF. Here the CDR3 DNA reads TGTGCCAGCAGTTTCCCGAGACGTCGCCAAGCGGGAGAGACCTACAATGAGCAGTTCTTC.

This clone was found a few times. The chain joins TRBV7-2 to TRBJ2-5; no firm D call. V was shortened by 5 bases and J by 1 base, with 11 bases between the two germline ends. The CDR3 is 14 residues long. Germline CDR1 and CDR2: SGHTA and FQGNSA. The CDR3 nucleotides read TGTGCCAGCAGCCCCGGGTCTACCCAAGAGACCCAGTACTTC. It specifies CASSPGSTQETQYF.

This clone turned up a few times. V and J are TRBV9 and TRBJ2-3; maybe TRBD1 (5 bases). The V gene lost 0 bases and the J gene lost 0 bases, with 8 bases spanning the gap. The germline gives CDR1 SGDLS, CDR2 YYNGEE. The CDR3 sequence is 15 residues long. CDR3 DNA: TGTGCCAGCAGCGTAGCCCAGGGTAGCACAGATACGCAGTATTTT. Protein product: CASSVAQGSTDTQYF.

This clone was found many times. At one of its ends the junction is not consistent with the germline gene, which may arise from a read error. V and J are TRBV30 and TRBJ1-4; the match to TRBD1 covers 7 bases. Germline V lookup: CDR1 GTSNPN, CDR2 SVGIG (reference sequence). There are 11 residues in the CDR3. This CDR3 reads CAWKYTGQTLF. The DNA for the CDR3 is TGTGCCTGGAAGTATACGGGACAGACACTTTTT.

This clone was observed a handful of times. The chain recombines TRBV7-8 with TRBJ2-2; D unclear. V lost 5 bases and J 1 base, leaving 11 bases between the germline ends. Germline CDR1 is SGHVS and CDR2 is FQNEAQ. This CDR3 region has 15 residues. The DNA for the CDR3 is TGTGCCAGCAGCCCAAGAACGGGGAACACCGGGGAGCTGTTTTTT. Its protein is CASSPRTGNTGELFF.

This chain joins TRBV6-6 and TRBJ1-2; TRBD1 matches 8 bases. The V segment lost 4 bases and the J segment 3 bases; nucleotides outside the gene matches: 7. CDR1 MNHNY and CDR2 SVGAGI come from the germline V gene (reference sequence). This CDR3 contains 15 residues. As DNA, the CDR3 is TGTGCCAGCAGTTCGACGGACAGGGATCACTATGGCTACACCTTC. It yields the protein CASSSTDRDHYGYTF.

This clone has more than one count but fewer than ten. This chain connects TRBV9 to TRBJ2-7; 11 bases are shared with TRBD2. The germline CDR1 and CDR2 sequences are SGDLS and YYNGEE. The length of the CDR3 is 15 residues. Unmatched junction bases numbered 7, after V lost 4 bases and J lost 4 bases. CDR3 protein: CASSPRTSGPYEQYF. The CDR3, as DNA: TGTGCCAGCAGCCCGCGGACTAGCGGGCCATACGAGCAGTACTTC.

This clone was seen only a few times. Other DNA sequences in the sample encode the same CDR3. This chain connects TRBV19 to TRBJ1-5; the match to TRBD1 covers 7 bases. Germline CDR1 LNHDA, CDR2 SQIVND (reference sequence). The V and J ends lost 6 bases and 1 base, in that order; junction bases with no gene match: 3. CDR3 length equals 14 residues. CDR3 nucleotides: TGTGCCAGTAGGCCGACAGGGAGCAATCAGCCCCAGCATTTT. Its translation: CASRPTGSNQPQHF.

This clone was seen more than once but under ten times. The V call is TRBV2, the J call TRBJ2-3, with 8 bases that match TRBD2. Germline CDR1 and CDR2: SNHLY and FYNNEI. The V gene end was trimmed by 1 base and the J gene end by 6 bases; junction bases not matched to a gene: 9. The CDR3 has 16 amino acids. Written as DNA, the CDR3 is TGTGCCAGCAGTGAAGATCTGGCGGGGGGAAGGGATACGCAGTATTTT. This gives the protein CASSEDLAGGRDTQYF. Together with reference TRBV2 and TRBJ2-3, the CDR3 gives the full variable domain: EPEVTQTPSHQVTQMGQEVILRCVPISNHLYFYWYRQILGQKVEFLVSFYNNEISEKSEIFDDQFSVERPDGSNFTLKIRSTKLEDSAMYFCASSEDLAGGRDTQYFGPGTRLTVL.

The CDR3 protein is CASSLDGNNSPLHF. CDR3 nucleotide sequence: TGCGCCAGCAGCTTGGACGGGAATAATTCACCCCTCCACTTT. V usage is TRBV5-1 and J usage is TRBJ1-6; no definite D call. There are 14 residues in the CDR3. Germline CDR1 is SGHRS and CDR2 is YFSETQ. Between the trimmed V and J ends, which lost 0 bases and 5 bases, there was a span of 6 bases.

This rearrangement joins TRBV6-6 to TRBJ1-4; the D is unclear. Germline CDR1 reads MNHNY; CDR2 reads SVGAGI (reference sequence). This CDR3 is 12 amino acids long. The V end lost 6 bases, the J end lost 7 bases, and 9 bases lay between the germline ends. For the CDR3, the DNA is TGTGCCAGCAGACAACAGCTTGAAAAACTGTTTTTT. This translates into CASRQQLEKLFF.

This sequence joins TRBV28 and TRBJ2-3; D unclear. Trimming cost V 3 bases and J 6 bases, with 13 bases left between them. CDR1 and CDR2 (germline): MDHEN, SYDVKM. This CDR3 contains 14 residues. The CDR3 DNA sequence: TGTGCCAGCAGTTTTGTAGCCCTGTGGGATACGCAGTATTTT. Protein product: CASSFVALWDTQYF.

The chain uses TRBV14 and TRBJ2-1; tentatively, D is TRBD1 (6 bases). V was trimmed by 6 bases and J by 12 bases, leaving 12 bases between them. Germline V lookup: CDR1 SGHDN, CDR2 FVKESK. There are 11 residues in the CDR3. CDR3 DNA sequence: TGTGCCAGCAGTCTCGGACAGCGGCAGTTCTTC. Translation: CASSLGQRQFF.

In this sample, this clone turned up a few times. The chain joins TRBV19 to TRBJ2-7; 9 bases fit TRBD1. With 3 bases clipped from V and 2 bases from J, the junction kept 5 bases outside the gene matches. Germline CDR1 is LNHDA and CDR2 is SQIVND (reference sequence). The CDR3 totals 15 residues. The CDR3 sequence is CASSIGTGSAYEQYF. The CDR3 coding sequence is TGTGCCAGTAGTATTGGGACAGGGAGTGCCTACGAGCAGTACTTC. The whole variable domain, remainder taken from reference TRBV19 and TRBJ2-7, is DGGITQSPKYLFRKEGQNVTLSCEQNLNHDAMYWYRQDPGQGLRLIYYSQIVNDFQKGDIAEGYSVSREKKESFPLTVTSAQKNPTAFYLCASSIGTGSAYEQYFGPGTRLTVT.

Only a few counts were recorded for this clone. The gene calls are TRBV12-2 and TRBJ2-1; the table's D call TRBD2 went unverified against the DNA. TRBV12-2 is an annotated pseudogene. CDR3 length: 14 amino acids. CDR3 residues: CASPTGLAGVRVFF. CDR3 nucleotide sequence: TGTGCAAGTCCCACGGGGCTAGCGGGAGTCCGGGTGTTCTTC.

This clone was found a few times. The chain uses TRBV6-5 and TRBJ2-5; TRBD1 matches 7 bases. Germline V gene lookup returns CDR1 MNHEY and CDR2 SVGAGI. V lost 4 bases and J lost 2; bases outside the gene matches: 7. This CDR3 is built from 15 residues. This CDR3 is CASSSLGQPQETQYF. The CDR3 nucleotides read TGTGCCAGCAGTTCCTTGGGACAGCCACAAGAGACCCAGTACTTC.

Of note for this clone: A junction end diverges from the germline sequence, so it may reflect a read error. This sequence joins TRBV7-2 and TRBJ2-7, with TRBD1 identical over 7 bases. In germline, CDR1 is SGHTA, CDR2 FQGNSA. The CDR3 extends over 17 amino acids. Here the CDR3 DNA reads TGTGCCAGCAGCTTAGCGATGTGGCAGGGGGTCTCCCACGAGCAGTACTTC. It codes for CASSLAMWQGVSHEQYF.